Listed below are T cell receptor beta chains from one sample, sequenced in a study of shared clonotypes between healthy human individuals. The method was immunoSEQ multiplex PCR; TCRdb's version includes in-frame clones alone and lacks a portion of them. Of some 1.5 million clones listed, 96% are singletons. The sequenced sample was naive CD4+ T cells sorted from blood. The source of these receptors is a man younger than 45 in good health. Each CDR3 is given with its conserved first and last residue. A D gene is named only where the DNA matches it firmly. Expanded clones get a size class; other rows say once, few or many, or leave the size out.

v_gene	j_gene	abundance	d_gene	len	CDR3aa	CDR3nt
TRBV4-1	TRBJ2-1	.	.	17	CASSQREGPSSYNEQFF	TGCGCCAGCAGCCAACGAGAGGGGCCAAGCTCCTACAATGAGCAGTTCTTC
TRBV5-4	TRBJ2-1	.	.	14	CASSQGPAGNEQFF	TGTGCCAGCAGCCAGGGACCGGCCGGCAATGAGCAGTTCTTC
TRBV7-6	TRBJ2-7	.	TRBD1	16	CASSAFMDRLSYEQYF	TGTGCCAGCAGCGCCTTCATGGACAGGCTGTCCTACGAGCAGTACTTC
TRBV27	TRBJ2-1	.	TRBD2	15	CASSYSGLAGVGWFF	TGTGCCAGCAGTTATTCGGGGCTAGCGGGAGTGGGGTGGTTCTTC
TRBV6-1	TRBJ2-2	.	.	16	CASSETGIGGTGELFF	TGTGCCAGCAGTGAAACTGGGATTGGGGGCACCGGGGAGCTGTTTTTT
TRBV18	TRBJ2-1	once	.	16	CASSPGPVGSYNEQFF	TGTGCCAGCTCACCGGGGCCAGTCGGCTCCTACAATGAGCAGTTCTTC
TRBV5-4	TRBJ2-2	.	.	18	CASGSTKGGRTFTGELFF	TGTGCCAGCGGTTCCACCAAGGGTGGTAGGACCTTCACCGGGGAGCTGTTTTTT
TRBV7-2	TRBJ2-7	.	.	12	CASSLPGPEQYF	TGTGCCAGCAGCTTGCCTGGGCCCGAGCAGTACTTC
TRBV7-3	TRBJ2-1	.	.	15	CASSLSMLAYNEQFF	TGTGCCAGCAGCTTAAGCATGCTGGCCTACAATGAGCAGTTCTTC
TRBV7-9	TRBJ2-6	.	.	16	CASSLVGAGRTNVLTF	TGTGCCAGCAGCTTAGTAGGAGCCGGGCGGACCAACGTCCTGACTTTC
TRBV15	TRBJ2-5	.	TRBD2	18	CATSRDLRLAGGQETQYF	TGTGCCACCAGCAGAGATCTCCGACTAGCGGGAGGCCAAGAGACCCAGTACTTC
TRBV9	TRBJ2-3	.	TRBD2	15	CASTVGGRGTDTQYF	TGTGCCAGCACGGTCGGCGGGAGGGGCACAGATACGCAGTATTTT
TRBV11-2	TRBJ2-3	.	.	13	CASSFAVTDTQYF	TGTGCCAGCAGCTTTGCGGTCACAGATACGCAGTATTTT
TRBV4-1	TRBJ1-1	.	.	16	CASSQWQGEISTEAFF	TGCGCCAGCAGCCAGTGGCAGGGAGAGATTAGCACTGAAGCTTTCTTT
TRBV7-9	TRBJ2-5	once	TRBD2	15	CASSLLAGPQETQYF	TGTGCCAGCAGCTTACTAGCGGGACCCCAAGAGACCCAGTACTTC
TRBV7-7	TRBJ2-5	.	.	13	CASSFSARETQYF	TGTGCTAGCAGTTTCAGTGCAAGAGAGACCCAGTACTTC